This T cell receptor (beta chain) was documented in a study of T-cell memory formation after mild COVID-19 (dated by TCRdb to about 2021). Background on the whole study: TCR sequence clusters from the two donors were largely donor specific. The cohort comprised two young, previously healthy adult volunteers, one female and one male. In a couple of donors, T-cell clones that expanded and contracted after mild COVID-19 were followed by sequencing TCRalpha and TCRbeta repertoires longitudinally. The research as a whole found: The detection of some responding clones in pre-infection memory suggests that pre-existing cross-reactive memory T cells joined the SARS-CoV-2 response. Contracting CD4+ clones were located mainly in the CM and EM memory subsets, whereas CD8+ clones were found to be enriched in EMRA. Balanced CD4/CD8 phenotypes were observed for clones contracting from day 15 to 85, whereas a bias towards CD4+ was observed for a second wave of clones expanding from day 15 to 37. The study covered only a couple of mild cases, and larger cohorts including severe cases with pre-infection samples were considered necessary. SARS-CoV-2 specificity of the second-wave clones peaking on day 37 was not confirmed.

This clonotype was observed at least ten times. It lacks a known antigen. No much larger clone is present one base from it, and per-base qualities are unavailable. PBMCs were isolated by Ficoll-Paque density gradient centrifugation. Sequenced using an Illumina NovaSeq 6000. cDNA libraries for TCRalpha and TCRbeta were prepared by 5'RACE using constant-segment primers, with sample barcodes and unique molecular identifiers added. Trizol reagent was used to extract RNA from every sample. Library amplification was performed in two PCR steps, and a second sample barcode and Illumina TruSeq adapters were introduced in the second step. Sequencing of libraries was performed on an Illumina NovaSeq with 2 x 150 bp paired-end reads. The paper's processing steps were these. Reads were demultiplexed and collapsed into UMI-guided consensus sequences with migec v1.2.7. With mixcr v2.1.11, UMI consensuses were aligned to TRA and TRB V and J templates and assembled into clonotypes. Expanded or contracted clonotypes were those called significant by both edgeR and NoisET, with noise models trained on biological replicates. edgeR calls used a false discovery rate-adjusted p below 0.01 and a log2 fold-change threshold of 1. As an exploratory analysis of dynamics, PCA with hierarchical clustering was applied to max-normalized trajectories of the 1000 most abundant clonotypes. Separately sequenced CD4+ and CD8+ repertoires were used to assign the CD4 or CD8 phenotype of responding clones. In-frame beta chains were kept once TCRdb had trimmed the public reads at Q25 with fastp and called clones with MiXCR. When rows share a CDR3 protein, they turn into one entry using the most common DNA and genes. V and J calls and clone size were set by TCRdb, not the authors. This sample lists tens of thousands of distinct CDR3 sequences; about 13% were detected once. About 28% of the sample belongs to the ten largest clones.

This TCR came from an adult woman who had mild COVID-19 (a few samples of this study predate the infection). The sample titles of this study are shuffled in the database, so cell type and time point are left out; the donor was told from shared clones. The sequenced sample consisted of PBMCs or a T cell subset sorted from them (not recorded which).

The nucleotide sequence reads TGCAGTGCTAGAGATGCTGGTAGCGGGAGCTACGAGCAGTACTTC. Protein translation: CSARDAGSGSYEQYF. The chain joins TRBV20-1 to TRBJ2-7; 9 bases in the junction line up with TRBD2. CDR1 and CDR2, per the germline V gene (reference sequence), are DFQATT and SNEGSKA. Including cysteine and phenylalanine, the CDR3 has 15 amino acids. The DNA shown is the 45-base CDR3, in frame from base 1. V ends up 0 bases short and J 3 bases short, with an unmatched junction base count of 6.